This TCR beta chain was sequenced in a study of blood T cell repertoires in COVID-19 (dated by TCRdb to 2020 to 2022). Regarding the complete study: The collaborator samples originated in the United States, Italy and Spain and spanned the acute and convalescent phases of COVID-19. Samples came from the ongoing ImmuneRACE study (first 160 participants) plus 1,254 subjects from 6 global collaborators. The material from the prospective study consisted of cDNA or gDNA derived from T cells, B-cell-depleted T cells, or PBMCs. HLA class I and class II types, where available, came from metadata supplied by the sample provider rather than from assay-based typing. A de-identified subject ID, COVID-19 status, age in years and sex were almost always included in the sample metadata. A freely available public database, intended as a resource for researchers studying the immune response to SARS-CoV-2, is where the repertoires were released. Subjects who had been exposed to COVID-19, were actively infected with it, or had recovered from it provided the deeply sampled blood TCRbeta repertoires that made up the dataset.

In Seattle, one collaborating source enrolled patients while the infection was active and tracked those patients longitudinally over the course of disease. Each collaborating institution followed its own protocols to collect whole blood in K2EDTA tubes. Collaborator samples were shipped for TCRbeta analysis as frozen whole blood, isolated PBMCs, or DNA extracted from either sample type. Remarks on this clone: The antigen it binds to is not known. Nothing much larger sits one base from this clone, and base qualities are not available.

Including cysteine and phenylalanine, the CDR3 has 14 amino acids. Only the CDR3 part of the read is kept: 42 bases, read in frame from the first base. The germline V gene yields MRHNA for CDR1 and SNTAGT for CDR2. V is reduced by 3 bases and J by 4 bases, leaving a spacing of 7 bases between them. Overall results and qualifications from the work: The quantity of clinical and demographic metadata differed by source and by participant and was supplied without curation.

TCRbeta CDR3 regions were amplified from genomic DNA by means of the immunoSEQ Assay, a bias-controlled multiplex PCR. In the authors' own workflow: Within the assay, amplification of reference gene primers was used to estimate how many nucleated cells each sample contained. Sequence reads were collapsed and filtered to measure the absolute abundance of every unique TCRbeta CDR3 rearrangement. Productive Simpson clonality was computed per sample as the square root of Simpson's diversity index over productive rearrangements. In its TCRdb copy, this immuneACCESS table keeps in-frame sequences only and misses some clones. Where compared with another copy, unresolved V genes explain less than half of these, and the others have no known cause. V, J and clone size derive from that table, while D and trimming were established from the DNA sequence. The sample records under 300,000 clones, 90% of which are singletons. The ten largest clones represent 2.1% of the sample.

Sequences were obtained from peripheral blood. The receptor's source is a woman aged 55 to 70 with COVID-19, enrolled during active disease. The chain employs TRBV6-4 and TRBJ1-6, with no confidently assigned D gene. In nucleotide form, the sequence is TGTGCCAGCAGTGAAGGCGGATATAATTCACCCCTCCACTTT. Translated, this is CASSEGGYNSPLHF.